This TCR beta chain was documented in a study of blood T cell repertoires in COVID-19. Study as a whole: Material from acute and convalescent COVID-19 was sourced from the United States, Italy and Spain.

Per the original data handling: Counts of nucleated cells, estimated from reference gene primer amplification, were obtained. Data came from immunoSEQ multiplex PCR; TCRdb stores just in-frame clones and leaves some out. D and trimming come from the DNA, and the V and J calls and clone size come from that table. Here the sample spans fewer than 350,000 clones, approximately 86% being singletons. Germline trimming cut 3 bases from V and 4 bases from J; bases unmatched to any gene: 2. This CDR3 comprises 14 residues. From germline, CDR1 is SGDLS and CDR2 YYNGEE. The count of this clone is one. The age range of participants was about 18 to 100 years, with residence in roughly 25 US areas. Categorization into cohorts depended on clinical history that participants reported.

The chain recombines TRBV9 with TRBJ1-1; 11 bases are shared with TRBD1. Sequenced: PBMCs or T cells enriched from blood (not recorded which). This receptor was taken from a woman in her 40s with acute COVID-19. DNA for the CDR3: TGTGCCAGCAGCGATGGGACAGGGGGCACTGAAGCTTTCTTT. This encodes CASSDGTGGTEAFF.